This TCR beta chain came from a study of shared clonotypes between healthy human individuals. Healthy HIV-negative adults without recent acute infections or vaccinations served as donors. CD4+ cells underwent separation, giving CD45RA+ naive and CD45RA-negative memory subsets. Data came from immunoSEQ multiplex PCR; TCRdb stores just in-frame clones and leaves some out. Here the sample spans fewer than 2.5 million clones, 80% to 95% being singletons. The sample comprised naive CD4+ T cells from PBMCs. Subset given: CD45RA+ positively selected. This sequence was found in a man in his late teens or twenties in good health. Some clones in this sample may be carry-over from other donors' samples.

The CDR3 region is CARIGKTETQYF. CDR3 DNA: TGCGCCAGGATAGGAAAAACGGAGACCCAGTACTTC. The chain links TRBV23-1 to TRBJ2-5, with unresolved D. TRBV23-1 is an open reading frame, and its role is uncertain. The CDR3 has 12 residues. V shed 9 bases and J shed 5 bases, with 13 bases lying between them.